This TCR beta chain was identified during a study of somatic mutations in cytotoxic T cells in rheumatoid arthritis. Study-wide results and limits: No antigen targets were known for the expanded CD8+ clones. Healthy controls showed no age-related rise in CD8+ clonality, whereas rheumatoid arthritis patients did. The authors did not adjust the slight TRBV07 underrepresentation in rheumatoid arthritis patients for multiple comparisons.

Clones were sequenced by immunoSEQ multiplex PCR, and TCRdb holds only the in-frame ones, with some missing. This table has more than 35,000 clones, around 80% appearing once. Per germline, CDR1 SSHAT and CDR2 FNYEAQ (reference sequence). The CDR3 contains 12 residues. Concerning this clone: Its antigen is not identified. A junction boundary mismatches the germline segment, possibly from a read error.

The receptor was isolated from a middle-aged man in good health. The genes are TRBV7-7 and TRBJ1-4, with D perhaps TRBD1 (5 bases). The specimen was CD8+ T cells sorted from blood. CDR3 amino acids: CASSFRGQKLFF. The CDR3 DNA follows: TGTGCTAGCAGCTTCCGGGGCCAAAAACTGTTTTTT.